Listed below are T cell receptor beta chains from one sample, sequenced in a study of blood T cell repertoires in COVID-19. The repertoire was sequenced with immunoSEQ multiplex PCR; TCRdb's copy has only in-frame clones and lacks some. The sample has approximately 120,000 clones; about 83% are singletons. The sequencing sample was made of peripheral blood. These TCRs come from a human donor in a cohort sampled during active COVID-19. Both conserved end residues are part of each CDR3. Each record gives: clone size, J gene, D gene, CDR3 length, V gene, CDR3 DNA, CDR3 protein. A D gene is named only where the DNA matches it firmly. Clone size, where shown, is once, few, many, or a class for clones that have expanded.

clone size: NA
J gene: TRBJ2-5
D gene: NA
CDR3 length: 14
V gene: TRBV27
CDR3 DNA: TGTGCCAGCAGTTTCCCCGCTGCCGGGGAGACCCAGTACTTC
CDR3 protein: CASSFPAAGETQYF

clone size: few
J gene: TRBJ2-7
D gene: NA
CDR3 length: 13
V gene: TRBV27
CDR3 DNA: TGTGCCAGCAGACTACAGGGTTCGCACGAGCAGTACTTC
CDR3 protein: CASRLQGSHEQYF

clone size: NA
J gene: TRBJ2-1
D gene: NA
CDR3 length: 16
V gene: TRBV4-3
CDR3 DNA: TGCGCCAGCAGCCAAGAGACTGGGAGCTCCTACAATGAGCAGTTCTTC
CDR3 protein: CASSQETGSSYNEQFF

clone size: once
J gene: TRBJ1-4
D gene: NA
CDR3 length: 15
V gene: TRBV5-1
CDR3 DNA: TGCGCCAGCAGCTGGGCCGGGACATCGGATGAAAAACTGTTTTTT
CDR3 protein: CASSWAGTSDEKLFF

clone size: NA
J gene: TRBJ2-4
D gene: TRBD1
CDR3 length: 13
V gene: TRBV3-1/TRBV3-2
CDR3 DNA: TGTGCCAGCAGCCAGAGGGGGCCAAACATTCAGTACTTC
CDR3 protein: CASSQRGPNIQYF

clone size: NA
J gene: TRBJ2-7
D gene: NA
CDR3 length: 14
V gene: TRBV27
CDR3 DNA: TGTGCCAGCAGTTCCCTCCGGGACAACTACGAGCAGTACTTC
CDR3 protein: CASSSLRDNYEQYF

clone size: NA
J gene: TRBJ2-7
D gene: NA
CDR3 length: 13
V gene: TRBV2
CDR3 DNA: TGTGCCACCCGAGTGGAGGTTCATTACGAGCAGTACTTC
CDR3 protein: CATRVEVHYEQYF

clone size: NA
J gene: TRBJ2-6
D gene: NA
CDR3 length: 14
V gene: TRBV6-5
CDR3 DNA: TGTGCCAGCGGAGGGGGCGCTGGGGCCAACGTCCTGACTTTC
CDR3 protein: CASGGGAGANVLTF

clone size: NA
J gene: TRBJ2-7
D gene: TRBD1
CDR3 length: 14
V gene: TRBV7-7
CDR3 DNA: TGTGCCAGCAGCTTAGGACAGGGGGCATACGAGCAGTACTTC
CDR3 protein: CASSLGQGAYEQYF

clone size: NA
J gene: TRBJ1-4
D gene: NA
CDR3 length: 13
V gene: TRBV19
CDR3 DNA: TGTGCCAGTAAGGACAGATGGAATGAAAAACTGTTTTTT
CDR3 protein: CASKDRWNEKLFF

clone size: few
J gene: TRBJ2-7
D gene: NA
CDR3 length: 13
V gene: TRBV3-1/TRBV3-2
CDR3 DNA: TGTGCCAGCAGCCAAGATCTCGGAGCCGAGCAGTACTTC
CDR3 protein: CASSQDLGAEQYF

clone size: NA
J gene: TRBJ2-7
D gene: TRBD1
CDR3 length: 15
V gene: TRBV4-1
CDR3 DNA: TGCGCCAGCAGCCAGTCACAGGGGGGTCTGGGCGAGCAGTACTTC
CDR3 protein: CASSQSQGGLGEQYF

clone size: NA
J gene: TRBJ2-3
D gene: TRBD2
CDR3 length: 16
V gene: TRBV2
CDR3 DNA: TGTGCCAGCAGTAAAGGAACTAGCGGGAGGACAGATACGCAGTATTTT
CDR3 protein: CASSKGTSGRTDTQYF

clone size: once
J gene: TRBJ2-1
D gene: TRBD2
CDR3 length: 17
V gene: TRBV7-2
CDR3 DNA: TGTGCCAGCAGCTGGGGGGATAGCGGGATAAAGTACAATGAGCAGTTCTTC
CDR3 protein: CASSWGDSGIKYNEQFF

clone size: NA
J gene: TRBJ2-7
D gene: TRBD2
CDR3 length: 15
V gene: TRBV7-2
CDR3 DNA: TGTGCCAGCAGCTTAGGACTAGCGGGGCCCTACGAGCAGTACTTC
CDR3 protein: CASSLGLAGPYEQYF

clone size: few
J gene: TRBJ2-7
D gene: NA
CDR3 length: 14
V gene: TRBV27
CDR3 DNA: TGTGCCAGCAGTTTGAAAGGGAGCTCCTACGAGCAGTACTTC
CDR3 protein: CASSLKGSSYEQYF

clone size: NA
J gene: TRBJ2-2
D gene: NA
CDR3 length: 13
V gene: TRBV5-6
CDR3 DNA: TGTGCCAGCGGCAGTGGCTCCACCGGGGAGCTGTTTTTT
CDR3 protein: CASGSGSTGELFF

clone size: NA
J gene: TRBJ2-1
D gene: TRBD1
CDR3 length: 15
V gene: TRBV5-4
CDR3 DNA: TGTGCCAGCAGCCCCGGGACAGGGGTAGGCAATGAGCAGTTCTTC
CDR3 protein: CASSPGTGVGNEQFF

clone size: NA
J gene: TRBJ2-1
D gene: NA
CDR3 length: 11
V gene: TRBV12-3/TRBV12-4
CDR3 DNA: TGTGCCAGCAGATACGGGAATGAGCAGTTCTTC
CDR3 protein: CASRYGNEQFF

clone size: once
J gene: TRBJ2-3
D gene: TRBD2
CDR3 length: 14
V gene: TRBV20-1
CDR3 DNA: TGCAGTGCTAGTAAGCGGGAGGGGATAGATACGCAGTATTTT
CDR3 protein: CSASKREGIDTQYF

clone size: NA
J gene: TRBJ2-7
D gene: TRBD2
CDR3 length: 15
V gene: TRBV7-9
CDR3 DNA: TGTGCCAGCAGCCATCCGGGACTAGGTACCTACGAGCAGTACTTC
CDR3 protein: CASSHPGLGTYEQYF

clone size: NA
J gene: TRBJ2-2
D gene: TRBD2
CDR3 length: 19
V gene: TRBV4-1
CDR3 DNA: TGCGCCAGCAGCCAATTAATGGGACCGTCTAGCGGGAGACCCGGGGAGCTGTTTTTT
CDR3 protein: CASSQLMGPSSGRPGELFF

clone size: medium-sized
J gene: TRBJ2-1
D gene: TRBD2
CDR3 length: 12
V gene: TRBV6-6
CDR3 DNA: TGTGCCAGCGCGGGAGTAGCCAATGAGCAGTTCTTC
CDR3 protein: CASAGVANEQFF

clone size: NA
J gene: TRBJ2-2
D gene: NA
CDR3 length: 14
V gene: TRBV6-5
CDR3 DNA: TGTGCCAGCCGCAACCCGACTGACACCGGGGAGCTGTTTTTT
CDR3 protein: CASRNPTDTGELFF

clone size: NA
J gene: TRBJ2-1
D gene: TRBD2
CDR3 length: 15
V gene: TRBV7-2
CDR3 DNA: TGTGCCAGCAGCTATCTAGCGGGAAGTTACAATGAGCAGTTCTTC
CDR3 protein: CASSYLAGSYNEQFF

clone size: NA
J gene: TRBJ1-5
D gene: NA
CDR3 length: 15
V gene: TRBV6-5
CDR3 DNA: TGTGCCAGCAGTCCCCGGGGGAATAGCAATCAGCCCCAGCATTTT
CDR3 protein: CASSPRGNSNQPQHF

clone size: few
J gene: TRBJ1-2
D gene: NA
CDR3 length: 15
V gene: TRBV2
CDR3 DNA: TGTGCCAGCAGTGTATTCTCGGGGGGGGACTATGGCTACACCTTC
CDR3 protein: CASSVFSGGDYGYTF